This T cell receptor (beta chain) came from a study of naive and memory T cell subsets. Study findings and constraints: In naive cells, over 90% of TCR sequences were seen only once.

The CDR3 has 12 amino acids. In germline, CDR1 is SQVTM, CDR2 ANQGSEA. Trimming took off 6 bases at V and 8 bases at J, with 17 bases between the two ends. Two oligonucleotides, mixed equimolar, formed the beta constant-region primer covering TRBC1 and TRBC2. Four rounds of PCR amplified the ligated cDNA using nested alpha and beta constant-region primers plus SP2. TCRdb ran MiXCR on the UMI-ligation and nested PCR reads and lists one entry per CDR3 protein. The table includes tens of thousands of distinct CDR3 sequences, around 9% detected once. Worth noting for this clonotype: The target antigen is unknown.

Sequences were obtained from naive CD8+ T cells from blood. This chain uses TRBV29-1 with TRBJ2-7; D gene ambiguous. The receptor comes from a human donor in good health. The CDR3 nucleotides read TGCAGCGTCTTGGCAGGTCAAAGGCAGCAGTACTTC. This gives the protein CSVLAGQRQQYF.